Each of the 10 T cell receptor beta chains below was sequenced from the same sample in a study of blood T cell repertoires in COVID-19. Data came from immunoSEQ multiplex PCR; TCRdb stores just in-frame clones and leaves some out. Of 93,000 or so clones listed, 87% were seen once; the top ten hold more than 5%. The sequenced sample was peripheral blood. Receptors were obtained from a human donor in a cohort sampled during active COVID-19.

This clone was found once. This chain connects TRBV19 to TRBJ1-6; 8 bases match TRBD1. Unmatched junction bases numbered 8, after V lost 3 bases and J lost 10 bases. The V gene's germline CDR1 is LNHDA and CDR2 SQIVND (reference sequence). The CDR3 spans 15 residues. DNA of the CDR3: TGTGCCAGTAGTATGACCGGGACAGGTGAATCACCCCTCCACTTT. It translates to CASSMTGTGESPLHF.

This clone was seen a single time. The chain carries TRBV10-3 and TRBJ1-1; the D is unclear. The CDR3 extends over 14 amino acids. The germline V gene encodes CDR1 ENHRY and CDR2 SYGVKD. Trimming removed 0 bases from V and 5 bases from J, with 10 bases in between. This CDR3 reads CAISESSPGTEAFF. For the CDR3, the DNA is TGTGCCATCAGTGAGTCGAGTCCGGGAACTGAAGCTTTCTTT.

The rearrangement joins TRBV9 to TRBJ2-7; D perhaps matches TRBD2 (5 bases). The CDR3 covers 16 residues. Germline V gene data show CDR1 as SGDLS and CDR2 as YYNGEE. The V end lost 0 bases, the J end lost 2 bases, and 15 bases lay between the germline ends. CDR3 sequence reads: CASSVGPRGSAYEQYF. As DNA, the CDR3 is TGTGCCAGCAGCGTAGGACCCCGTGGGAGTGCCTACGAGCAGTACTTC.

The table lists this clone with a count of one. The rearrangement uses TRBV7-2 and TRBJ1-2; 7 bases are shared with TRBD1. This CDR3 is 15 amino acids long. The ends lost 3 bases at V and 0 bases at J; junction bases unmatched: 4. Germline V lookup: CDR1 SGHTA, CDR2 FQGNSA. CDR3 in amino acids: CASSFEDRPNYGYTF. CDR3 bases: TGTGCCAGCAGCTTCGAGGACAGGCCTAACTATGGCTACACCTTC.

The V and J genes are TRBV11-2 and TRBJ2-7; perhaps TRBD1 as D (5 bases). The V gene's germline CDR1 is SGHAT and CDR2 FQNNGV. The ends were cut back, 5 bases at V and 7 bases at J, with 18 bases in the middle. The CDR3 contains 14 residues. The CDR3 here is CASSPGPTTGEQYF. Here the CDR3 DNA reads TGTGCCAGCAGCCCAGGGCCCACGACCGGGGAGCAGTACTTC.

This rearrangement joins TRBV6-5 to TRBJ1-2; D possibly corresponds to TRBD1 (6 bases). Germline values: CDR1 MNHEY, CDR2 SVGAGI. V lost 5 bases, J lost 4 bases, and 17 bases lay in between. The CDR3 has 15 residues. In DNA form, the CDR3 reads TGTGCCAGCAGTACCGAATTTAGGACAGCCTATGGCTACACCTTC. It yields the protein CASSTEFRTAYGYTF.

This sequence joins TRBV21-1 and TRBJ2-7; the D segment call TRBD1 is taken from the table without a DNA check. TRBV21-1 is deemed a pseudogene. CDR3 length equals 14 residues. The CDR3 DNA is TGTGCCAGCACCTCCAGGGGACCCTCCTACGAGCAGTACTTC. It yields the protein CASTSRGPSYEQYF.

The chain recombines TRBV7-9 with TRBJ1-2; 7 nucleotides match TRBD1. From germline, CDR1 is SEHNR and CDR2 FQNEAQ (reference sequence). This CDR3 has 16 residues. V shed 8 bases, J shed 8 bases, and the junction held 20 bases outside the gene matches. DNA of the CDR3: TGTGCCAGCGCTACCCACACAGGGGCCCGTACATTGGGCTACACCTTC. Its protein is CASATHTGARTLGYTF. The full variable domain, its missing parts supplied by reference TRBV7-9 and TRBJ1-2, is DTGVSQNPRHKITKRGQNVTFRCDPISEHNRLYWYRQTLGQGPEFLTYFQNEAQLEKSRLLSDRFSAERPKGSFSTLEIQRTEQGDSAMYLCASATHTGARTLGYTFGSGTRLTVV.

The J gene is TRBJ2-1, the V gene TRBV29-1, with D uncertain. The CDR3 loop spans 11 amino acids. V gave up 1 base and J gave up 12 bases, with 10 bases separating them. Germline lookup yields CDR1 SQVTM and CDR2 ANQGSEA. The CDR3 DNA sequence: TGCAGCGTTGAAGTGTCCCCCTCGCAGTTCTTC. It translates to CSVEVSPSQFF.

This rearrangement joins TRBV6-5 to TRBJ1-2; D is perhaps TRBD1 (6 bases). V dropped 8 bases and J dropped 7 bases, with 20 bases sitting between them. The germline V gene encodes CDR1 MNHEY and CDR2 SVGAGI. This CDR3 spans 14 amino acids. The CDR3, as DNA: TGTGCCAGCGGGAGGGGCAGGGGTCCCACTGGCTACACCTTC. This gives the protein CASGRGRGPTGYTF.